The next 24 T cell receptor beta chains were all read from a single sample in a study of CD8+ T cells in alopecia areata. The authors extracted RNA and reverse transcribed it into cDNA as the sequencing template. Sequencing used immunoSEQ multiplex PCR; TCRdb keeps in-frame clones, though not all of them. There are fewer than 250,000 clones in the sample; roughly 60% occur only once, and over 0.9% lies in the top ten. Treatment in this sample: oral pan-JAK inhibitor, 5-10 mg twice daily. Source: CD4+ T cells sorted from blood, taken at week 24, from a patient treated with tofacitinib. All receptors derive from a human donor with alopecia areata.

The chain links TRBV7-3 to TRBJ1-5; D is undetermined. The CDR3 has 13 residues. V was trimmed by 5 bases and J by 3 bases, leaving 8 bases between them. From germline, CDR1 is SGHTA and CDR2 FQGTGA. The CDR3: CASSLEPNQPQHF. CDR3 nucleotides: TGTGCCAGCAGCCTCGAACCCAATCAGCCCCAGCATTTT.

The rearrangement links TRBV7-2 to TRBJ2-1, with 8 bases lining up with TRBD1. J lost 7 bases, V lost 5 bases, and 7 bases had no gene match. The CDR3 extends over 14 amino acids. Per the germline V gene, CDR1 is SGHTA and CDR2 is FQGNSA. CDR3 loop: CASSNRRTGNEQFF. CDR3 in DNA: TGTGCCAGCAGCAATCGACGGACAGGGAATGAGCAGTTCTTC.

Notes on this clone: The identical CDR3 is also encoded by other nucleotide sequences in the sample. V and J are TRBV9 and TRBJ1-6; D uncertain. V gave up 0 bases and J gave up 7 bases, with 5 bases separating them. Looked up from germline, CDR1 is SGDLS and CDR2 is YYNGEE. This CDR3 comprises 13 residues. The CDR3 DNA sequence: TGTGCCAGCAGCGTAGGCGGGAATTCACCCCTCCACTTT. This sequence encodes CASSVGGNSPLHF.

This CDR3 is CASSPWPGQSSYEQYF. CDR3 nucleotides: TGTGCCAGCAGCCCGTGGCCGGGACAGAGCTCCTACGAGCAGTACTTC. The J gene is TRBJ2-7, the V gene TRBV7-8, with 7 bases that match TRBD1. The CDR3 is 16 amino acids. V gave up 5 bases and J gave up 0 bases; unmatched junction bases: 10. The germline V gene has CDR1 SGHVS and CDR2 FQNEAQ.

The chain uses TRBV6-1 and TRBJ1-1; no reliable D call. V was trimmed by 2 bases and J by 7 bases, leaving 8 bases between them. Germline V gives CDR1 MNHNS, CDR2 SASEGT. CDR3 length: 12 residues. CDR3 DNA sequence: TGTGCCAGCAGTGAACCTTTCCTTGAAGCTTTCTTT. This codes for CASSEPFLEAFF.

V is TRBV9 and J is TRBJ1-5; TRBD1 is a possible D gene (6 bases). Trimming took 4 bases from V and 0 from J, leaving 11 bases between them. CDR3 length: 15 residues. CDR1 and CDR2 from the germline V gene are SGDLS and YYNGEE. CDR3 in amino acids: CASSRGQYSNQPQHF. CDR3 in DNA: TGTGCCAGCAGCCGCGGACAGTATAGCAATCAGCCCCAGCATTTT.

This chain uses TRBV19 with TRBJ1-2; no clear D. Trimming pared 6 bases from V and 8 bases from J, leaving 13 bases between. In germline, CDR1 is LNHDA, CDR2 SQIVND (reference sequence). This CDR3 is built from 12 residues. CDR3 sequence (DNA): TGTGCCAGTAGAGGCGGGATGGGCGGCTACACCTTC. This codes for CASRGGMGGYTF.

V is TRBV7-6 and J is TRBJ1-6; D unresolved. The germline V and J ends were trimmed by 2 bases and 9 bases, with 11 bases remaining between them. The germline V gene has CDR1 SGHVS and CDR2 FNYEAQ. The CDR3 is 14 residues long. The CDR3 DNA reads as TGTGCCAGCAGCTTAAAATCGGGGAGTTCACCCCTCCACTTT. It encodes CASSLKSGSSPLHF.

The count of this clone is one. The rearrangement uses TRBV9 and TRBJ2-5; 9 bases match TRBD2. This CDR3 has 18 residues. CDR1 is SGDLS and CDR2 is YYNGEE in the germline V gene. V lost 2 bases to trimming and J lost 2 bases; unmatched junction nucleotides: 13. As DNA, the CDR3 is TGTGCCAGCAGCGTCCGTGGACTAGCGTCCCATACACAAGAGACCCAGTACTTC. It encodes CASSVRGLASHTQETQYF.

This chain connects TRBV30 to TRBJ1-1; the D gene is possibly TRBD1 (5 bases). CDR1 GTSNPN and CDR2 SVGIG come from the germline V gene (reference sequence). CDR3 size: 12 residues. Trimming pared 3 bases from V and 9 bases from J, leaving 14 bases between. Here the CDR3 reads CAWRSRGPKAFF. The CDR3 nucleotides are TGTGCCTGGAGATCCCGGGGACCTAAAGCTTTCTTT.

In its sample, this clone was seen a few times. The CDR3 here is CASSPGLAGTTDTQYF. The CDR3 DNA reads TGTGCCAGCTCACCGGGACTAGCGGGGACAACAGATACGCAGTATTTT. This chain joins TRBV18 and TRBJ2-3, with 13 bases that match TRBD2. V shed 3 bases, J shed 3 bases, and the junction held 3 bases outside the gene matches. The CDR3 has 16 amino acids. Germline V gene data show CDR1 as KGHSH and CDR2 as LQKENI.

This chain connects TRBV18 to TRBJ2-3, with 7 bases fitting TRBD2. CDR3 size: 15 residues. CDR1 KGHSH and CDR2 LQKENI come from the germline V gene. V was pared by 2 bases and J by 1 base, with 3 bases of the junction left unmatched. CDR3 protein: CASSPAGDGTDTQYF. The CDR3 nucleotides are TGTGCCAGCTCACCAGCGGGGGATGGCACAGATACGCAGTATTTT.

This clone is a singleton in its sample. The chain links TRBV9 to TRBJ2-3; D is undetermined. Germline V gene data show CDR1 as SGDLS and CDR2 as YYNGEE. V lost 0 bases, J lost 5 bases, and 16 bases lay in between. The CDR3 consists of 16 residues. This CDR3 is CASSVGLTVSEDTQYF. DNA for the CDR3: TGTGCCAGCAGCGTAGGTTTAACAGTAAGCGAAGATACGCAGTATTTT.

This rearrangement joins TRBV5-6 to TRBJ2-5; 10 positions match TRBD2. V shed 4 bases, J shed 0 bases, and the junction held 3 bases outside the gene matches. This CDR3 spans 15 amino acids. Germline loops: CDR1 SGHDT, CDR2 YYEEEE. The CDR3 DNA reads as TGTGCCAGCAGCCCACTAGCGGGGAACCAAGAGACCCAGTACTTC. Residues: CASSPLAGNQETQYF.

The CDR3 DNA follows: TGTGCCTGGAGTGTACGAGGGGGGTCTAAAGCTTTCTTT. This encodes CAWSVRGGSKAFF. The chain employs TRBV30 and TRBJ1-1, with TRBD1 as a possible D gene (6 bases). V was cut by 0 bases and J by 9 bases, with 14 bases left in between. Germline V CDR1 and CDR2: GTSNPN, SVGIG (reference sequence). The CDR3 has 13 amino acids.

This clone was picked up a small number of times. The gene calls are TRBV5-1 and TRBJ2-1, with 12 positions matching TRBD2. In germline, CDR1 is SGHRS, CDR2 YFSETQ. With V trimmed by 3 bases and J by 9 bases, 10 bases remained unmatched. The CDR3 loop spans 16 amino acids. The CDR3 DNA follows: TGCGCCAGCAGCTCGCCGACTAGCGGGGGACCCGGTGAGCAGTTCTTC. It encodes CASSSPTSGGPGEQFF.

The chain joins TRBV18 to TRBJ1-1; D ambiguous. The V end was cut by 3 bases, the J end by 0 bases, with 5 bases between. The CDR3 sequence is 13 residues long. Germline lookup yields CDR1 KGHSH and CDR2 LQKENI. CDR3 sequence (DNA): TGTGCCAGCTCACCGGCGGTGAACACTGAAGCTTTCTTT. Protein sequence: CASSPAVNTEAFF.

The genes are TRBV4-3 and TRBJ2-7; no reliable D call. The V end was cut by 3 bases, the J end by 4 bases, with 13 bases between. The V gene's germline CDR1 is LGHNA and CDR2 YSLEER. The CDR3 contains 14 residues. CDR3 DNA sequence: TGCGCCAGCAGCCAGGCACTGTCCGGGTACGAGCAGTACTTC. Encoded protein: CASSQALSGYEQYF.

The chain is built from TRBV11-2 and TRBJ2-4; D is uncertain. Germline CDR1 and CDR2: SGHAT and FQNNGV. Deletions cut 3 bases from V and 0 bases from J, with 6 bases between. This CDR3 is built from 14 residues. As DNA, the CDR3 is TGTGCCAGCAGCTTCCAGATAGCCAAAAACATTCAGTACTTC. Its protein product is CASSFQIAKNIQYF.

V usage is TRBV30 and J usage is TRBJ2-7; TRBD1 matches at 7 bases. This CDR3 comprises 12 residues. The V segment lost 6 bases and the J segment 1 base; nucleotides outside the gene matches: 3. CDR1 GTSNPN and CDR2 SVGIG come from the germline V gene (reference sequence). CDR3 DNA: TGTGCCTGCCGGGACAGATCCTACGAGCAGTACTTC. Amino acids: CACRDRSYEQYF.

This chain connects TRBV4-3 to TRBJ2-3; no clear D gene. This CDR3 is 15 amino acids long. Germline V gene data show CDR1 as LGHNA and CDR2 as YSLEER. V lost 0 bases to trimming and J lost 1 base, with 8 bases between them. The CDR3 here is CASSQENPGTDTQYF. For the CDR3, the DNA is TGCGCCAGCAGCCAAGAAAACCCAGGCACAGATACGCAGTATTTT.

The chain has TRBV28 and TRBJ1-1; no definite D call. This CDR3 is built from 12 residues. Germline CDR1 and CDR2: MDHEN and SYDVKM. The V end lost 7 bases, the J end lost 2 bases, and 8 bases lay between the germline ends. CDR3 region: CASTLTNTEAFF. The CDR3 coding sequence is TGTGCCAGCACCTTGACAAACACTGAAGCTTTCTTT.

The genes are TRBV5-1 and TRBJ2-1; a weak D match, TRBD2 (6 bases). The CDR3 spans 14 residues. Deletions cut 0 bases from V and 7 bases from J, with 11 bases between. CDR1 and CDR2 from the germline V gene are SGHRS and YFSETQ. This chain's CDR3 is CASSLVLAKNEQFF. CDR3 DNA sequence: TGCGCCAGCAGCTTGGTTCTAGCGAAGAATGAGCAGTTCTTC.

This clone was detected only a few times. V usage is TRBV30 and J usage is TRBJ2-1; D might be TRBD1 (5 bases). Trimming stripped 2 bases from V and 9 bases from J, with 14 bases between. This CDR3 contains 13 residues. CDR1 GTSNPN and CDR2 SVGIG come from the germline V gene (reference sequence). The CDR3 DNA follows: TGTGCCTGGAGTAGGCAGGGTAATAGTGAGCAGTTCTTC. Its protein product is CAWSRQGNSEQFF. The variable domain in full, completed from reference TRBV30 and TRBJ2-1, reads SQTIHQWPATLVQPVGSPLSLECTVEGTSNPNLYWYRQAAGRGLQLLFYSVGIGQISSEVPQNLSASRPQDRQFILSSKKLLLSDSGFYLCAWSRQGNSEQFFGPGTRLTVL.